The present T cell receptor beta chain was sequenced within a study of cytomegalovirus exposure and HLA in healthy donors. Turning to the study itself: Early released data comprised some 85 million unique TCRs from HLA-typed donors. Among the 300 to 450 genotyped donors, around 81% were placed in the Caucasian-associated ancestry cluster.

With 60 Vbeta and 13 Jbeta primers, the PCR was carried out. Here immunoSEQ multiplex PCR was the method, and the copy in TCRdb shows in-frame clones only, minus some. This sample's clone table lists 160,000 or so clones. Of note for this clone: Its antigen is undetermined.

Notes on the study in general: Presence/absence analyses assumed roughly uniform sequencing depth across donors.

This receptor was identified in a man under 40 in good health and CMV-seronegative. The source material was PBMCs.

CDR3 protein: CASSLLQGRGTEAFF. The CDR3 DNA sequence: TGTGCCAGCAGCTTACTACAGGGAAGGGGCACTGAAGCTTTCTTT. This chain connects TRBV7-9 to TRBJ1-1; possible D gene TRBD1, 6 bases. This CDR3 region has 15 residues. Germline CDR1 reads SEHNR; CDR2 reads FQNEAQ (reference sequence). V dropped 2 bases and J dropped 4 bases, with 14 bases sitting between them.